The 17 T cell receptor beta chains below were found in one sample sequenced in a study of blood T cell repertoires in COVID-19. TCRdb's copy holds only in-frame clones and misses some; the assay was immunoSEQ multiplex PCR. This sample has tens of thousands of clones; over 75% occur once, and the top ten carry 4.5% to 6%. Sample: peripheral blood. These receptors all stem from a woman over 75 with acute or convalescent COVID-19.

The V call is TRBV12-3 or TRBV12-4, the J call TRBJ2-1; 11 bases map to TRBD2. J was trimmed by 15 bases and V by 5 bases; bases with no gene match: 6. The CDR3 length is 12 residues. CDR3 sequence: CASSPSGRRPFF. CDR3 in DNA: TGTGCCAGCAGTCCTAGCGGGAGGAGGCCGTTCTTC.

The chain employs TRBV6-5 and TRBJ1-6; perhaps TRBD1 as D (5 bases). This CDR3 contains 14 residues. V dropped 6 bases and J dropped 9 bases, with 15 bases sitting between them. Germline CDR1 and CDR2: MNHEY and SVGAGI. CDR3 sequence reads: CASRSGNGGSPLHF. CDR3 nucleotides: TGTGCCAGCAGATCAGGGAATGGCGGTTCACCCCTCCACTTT.

V and J are TRBV19 and TRBJ1-1, with 7 positions matching TRBD1. CDR3 length equals 17 residues. Germline CDR1 LNHDA, CDR2 SQIVND (reference sequence). V gave up 6 bases and J gave up 0 bases; unmatched junction bases: 13. CDR3 bases: TGTGCCAGTAGCCCTCGACAGGGACGAAGCATGAACACTGAAGCTTTCTTT. It yields the protein CASSPRQGRSMNTEAFF.

The J gene is TRBJ2-3, the V gene TRBV19; the D is unclear. The germline CDR1 and CDR2 sequences are LNHDA and SQIVND (reference sequence). V was cut by 7 bases and J by 0 bases, with 14 bases left in between. This CDR3 comprises 15 residues. The CDR3 region has the DNA TGTGCCAGTAACCCGCACACCATTAGCACAGATACGCAGTATTTT. Its translation: CASNPHTISTDTQYF.

The chain couples TRBV19 to TRBJ2-1, with 12 bases fitting TRBD1. The V segment lost 6 bases and the J segment 7 bases; nucleotides outside the gene matches: 7. Germline V gives CDR1 LNHDA, CDR2 SQIVND (reference sequence). The CDR3 has 15 amino acids. CDR3 nucleotide sequence: TGTGCCAGTAGCCGGGGACAGGGGGCAGAGAATGAGCAGTTCTTC. This gives the protein CASSRGQGAENEQFF.

This chain links TRBV28 with TRBJ1-6; TRBD1 is a possible D gene (6 bases). Germline values: CDR1 MDHEN, CDR2 SYDVKM. CDR3 length: 14 amino acids. This CDR3 is CGSQGQGINSPLHF. The CDR3, as DNA: TGTGGATCACAAGGGCAGGGGATCAATTCACCCCTCCACTTT.

The chain couples TRBV27 to TRBJ1-2; 7 bases are a match to TRBD1. The ends lost 6 bases at V and 5 bases at J; junction bases unmatched: 9. The CDR3 spans 14 residues. Germline V gene sequence: CDR1 MNHEY, CDR2 SMNVEV (reference sequence). CDR3: CASSPGTAKYGYTF. The CDR3 nucleotides read TGTGCCAGCAGCCCCGGGACAGCAAAATATGGCTACACCTTC.

Remarks on this clone: This CDR3 is also generated by other DNA sequences in the sample. The chain joins TRBV18 to TRBJ1-1; TRBD1 matches 12 bases. The CDR3 runs to 15 residues. With 4 bases clipped from V and 2 bases from J, the junction kept 2 bases outside the gene matches. Germline V gene sequence: CDR1 KGHSH, CDR2 LQKENI. The DNA of the CDR3 is TGTGCCAGCTCACTCGGGACAGGGGGCAACACTGAAGCTTTCTTT. As protein: CASSLGTGGNTEAFF.

The V gene is TRBV2, the J gene TRBJ2-7; a possible D gene is TRBD1 (5 bases). Germline loops: CDR1 SNHLY, CDR2 FYNNEI. Trimming removed 8 bases at V and 0 bases at J, with 11 bases between. The CDR3 has 13 residues. The CDR3 region is CASLRQYSYEQYF. The CDR3 nucleotides read TGTGCCAGCCTCCGACAGTACTCCTACGAGCAGTACTTC. Complete variable domain (other parts from reference TRBV2 and TRBJ2-7): EPEVTQTPSHQVTQMGQEVILRCVPISNHLYFYWYRQILGQKVEFLVSFYNNEISEKSEIFDDQFSVERPDGSNFTLKIRSTKLEDSAMYFCASLRQYSYEQYFGPGTRLTVT.

The chain has TRBV7-9 and TRBJ1-4; D possibly corresponds to TRBD1 (5 bases). Trimming removed 1 base at V and 5 bases at J, with 8 bases between. The CDR3 has 14 amino acids. The germline gives CDR1 SEHNR, CDR2 FQNEAQ (reference sequence). CDR3 DNA sequence: TGTGCCAGCAGCTTAGGACAGCTGAATGAAAAACTGTTTTTT. Translating gives CASSLGQLNEKLFF.

The chain joins TRBV19 to TRBJ1-2, with a weak D call TRBD1 (6 bases). CDR3 length: 14 residues. Germline values: CDR1 LNHDA, CDR2 SQIVND (reference sequence). Trimming removed 0 bases at V and 4 bases at J, with 9 bases between. This chain's CDR3 is CASSIDGGGYGYTF. The CDR3 coding sequence is TGTGCCAGTAGTATAGATGGGGGCGGCTATGGCTACACCTTC.

The chain links TRBV27 to TRBJ2-7, with unresolved D. The CDR3 totals 15 residues. Between the trimmed V and J ends, which lost 7 bases and 7 bases, there was a span of 23 bases. Germline V gene sequence: CDR1 MNHEY, CDR2 SMNVEV (reference sequence). The CDR3 is CASKYLTASRWEQYF. The CDR3, as DNA: TGTGCCAGCAAATATCTGACGGCGTCGAGGTGGGAGCAGTACTTC.

The chain links TRBV5-5 to TRBJ2-3; D possibly corresponds to TRBD2 (5 bases). The CDR3 has 15 residues. Germline values: CDR1 SGHKS, CDR2 YYEKEE (reference sequence). The V end was cut by 4 bases, the J end by 0 bases, with 12 bases between. CDR3 nucleotides: TGTGCCAGCAGCCAGGTAGCGCCAAGCACAGATACGCAGTATTTT. Translation gives CASSQVAPSTDTQYF. The entire variable domain, with the rest obtained from reference TRBV5-5 and TRBJ2-3, is as follows: DAGVTQSPTHLIKTRGQQVTLRCSPISGHKSVSWYQQVLGQGPQFIFQYYEKEERGRGNFPDRFSARQFPNYSSELNVNALLLGDSALYLCASSQVAPSTDTQYFGPGTRLTVL.

This rearrangement joins TRBV5-6 to TRBJ2-2; 15 positions agree with TRBD2. CDR1 is SGHDT, CDR2 YYEEEE, per germline. Germline trimming cut 3 bases from V and 4 bases from J; bases unmatched to any gene: 10. The CDR3 extends over 19 amino acids. The DNA of the CDR3 is TGTGCCAGCAGCTGGGGACTAGCGGGGGGTATTTCGAGCACCGGGGAGCTGTTTTTT. Protein product: CASSWGLAGGISSTGELFF.

This rearrangement joins TRBV4-3 to TRBJ2-3, with TRBD1 as a possible D gene (5 bases). V was clipped by 0 bases and J by 0 bases, with 16 bases between them. This CDR3 spans 18 amino acids. CDR1 and CDR2 (germline): LGHNA, YSLEER. The CDR3 nucleotides read TGCGCCAGCAGCCAAGATGTCCCGACAGCGACTAGCACAGATACGCAGTATTTT. It translates to CASSQDVPTATSTDTQYF.

The chain is built from TRBV10-3 and TRBJ2-3; TRBD1 matches 8 bases. This CDR3 has 15 residues. J was trimmed by 1 base and V by 6 bases; bases with no gene match: 6. Germline V gene lookup returns CDR1 ENHRY and CDR2 SYGVKD. The CDR3 DNA sequence: TGTGCCATCAGCGATCTGGGACAGGGCACAGATACGCAGTATTTT. Translation gives CAISDLGQGTDTQYF.

The chain has TRBV18 and TRBJ1-1, with TRBD1 as a possible D gene (6 bases). CDR3 length equals 15 residues. Germline V gene lookup returns CDR1 KGHSH and CDR2 LQKENI. The V and J ends lost 0 bases and 5 bases respectively, with 13 bases between them. Written as DNA, the CDR3 is TGTGCCAGCTCACCACCGAAGGGGCAGGGGACTGAAGCTTTCTTT. Its protein product is CASSPPKGQGTEAFF.